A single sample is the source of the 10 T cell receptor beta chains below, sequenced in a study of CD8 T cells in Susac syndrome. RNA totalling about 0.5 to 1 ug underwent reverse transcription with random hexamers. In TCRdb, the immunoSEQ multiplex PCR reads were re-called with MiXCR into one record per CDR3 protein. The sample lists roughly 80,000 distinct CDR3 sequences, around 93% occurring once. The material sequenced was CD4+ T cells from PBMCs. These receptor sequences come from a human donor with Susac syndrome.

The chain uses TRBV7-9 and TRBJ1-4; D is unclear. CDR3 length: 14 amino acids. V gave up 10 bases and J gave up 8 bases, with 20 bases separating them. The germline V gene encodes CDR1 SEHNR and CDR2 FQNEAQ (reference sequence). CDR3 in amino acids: CATSRSEVAEKLFF. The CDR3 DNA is TGTGCCACCAGTAGAAGTGAGGTCGCCGAAAAACTGTTTTTT.

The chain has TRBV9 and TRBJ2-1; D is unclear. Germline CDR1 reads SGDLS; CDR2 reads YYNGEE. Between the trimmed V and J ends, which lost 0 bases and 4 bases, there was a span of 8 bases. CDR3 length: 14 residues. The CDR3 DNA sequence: TGTGCCAGCAGCGTAGACCGGGCTTACAATGAGCAGTTCTTC. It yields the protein CASSVDRAYNEQFF.

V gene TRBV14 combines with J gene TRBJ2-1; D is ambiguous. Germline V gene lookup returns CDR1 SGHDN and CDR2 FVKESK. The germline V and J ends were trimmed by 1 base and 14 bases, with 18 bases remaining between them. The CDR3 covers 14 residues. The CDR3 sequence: CASSQAPRLGLEFF. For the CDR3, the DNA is TGTGCCAGCAGCCAAGCCCCACGACTGGGTTTGGAGTTCTTC. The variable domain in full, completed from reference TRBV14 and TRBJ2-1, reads EAGVTQFPSHSVIEKGQTVTLRCDPISGHDNLYWYRRVMGKEIKFLLHFVKESKQDESGMPNNRFLAERTGGTYSTLKVQPAELEDSGVYFCASSQAPRLGLEFFGPGTRLTVL.

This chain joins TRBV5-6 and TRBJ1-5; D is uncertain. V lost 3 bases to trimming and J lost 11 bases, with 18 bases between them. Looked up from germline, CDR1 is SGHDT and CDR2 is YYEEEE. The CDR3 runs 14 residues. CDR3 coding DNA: TGTGCCAGCAGCTCTCAAGATGGTCTTGGGACCCAGCATTTT. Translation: CASSSQDGLGTQHF.

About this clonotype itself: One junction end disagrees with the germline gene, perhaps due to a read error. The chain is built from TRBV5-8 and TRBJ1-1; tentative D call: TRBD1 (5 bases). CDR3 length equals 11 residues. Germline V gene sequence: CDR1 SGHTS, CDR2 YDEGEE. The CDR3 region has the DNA TGTGCCAGCAGACGATCCATAGACAGCCGCTTT. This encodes CASRRSIDSRF.

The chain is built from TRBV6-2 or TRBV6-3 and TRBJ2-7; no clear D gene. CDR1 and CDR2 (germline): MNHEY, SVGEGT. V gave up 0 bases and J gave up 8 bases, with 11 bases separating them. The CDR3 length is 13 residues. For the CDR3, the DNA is TGTGCCAGCAGTTACTCGAAAGGTCCCCAGCAGTACTTC. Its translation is CASSYSKGPQQYF.

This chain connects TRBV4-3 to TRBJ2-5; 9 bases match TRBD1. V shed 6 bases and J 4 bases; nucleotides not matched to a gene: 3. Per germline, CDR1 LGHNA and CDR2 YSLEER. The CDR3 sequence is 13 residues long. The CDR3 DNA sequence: TGCGCCAGCAGTCCGGACAGGGGAGAGACCCAGTACTTC. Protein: CASSPDRGETQYF.

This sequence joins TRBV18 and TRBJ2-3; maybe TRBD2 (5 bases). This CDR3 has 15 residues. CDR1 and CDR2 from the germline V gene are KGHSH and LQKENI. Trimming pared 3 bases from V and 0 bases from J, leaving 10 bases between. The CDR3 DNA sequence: TGTGCCAGCTCACCGGGCGGGCCTAGCACAGATACGCAGTATTTT. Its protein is CASSPGGPSTDTQYF.

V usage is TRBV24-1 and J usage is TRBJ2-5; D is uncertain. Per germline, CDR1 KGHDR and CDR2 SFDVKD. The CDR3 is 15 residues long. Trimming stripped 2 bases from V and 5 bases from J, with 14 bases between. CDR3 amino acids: CATSDSGRAQETQYF. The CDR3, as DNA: TGTGCCACCAGTGATTCTGGTAGGGCGCAGGAGACCCAGTACTTC.

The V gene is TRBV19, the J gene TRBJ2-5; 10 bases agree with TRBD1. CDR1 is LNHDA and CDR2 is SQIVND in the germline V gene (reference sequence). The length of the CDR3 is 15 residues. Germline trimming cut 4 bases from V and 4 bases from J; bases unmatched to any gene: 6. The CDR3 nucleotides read TGTGCCAGTAGTAAGGACAGGGGGTTAATAGAGACCCAGTACTTC. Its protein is CASSKDRGLIETQYF.